This entry lists 13 T cell receptor beta chains sequenced from one sample in a study of cytomegalovirus exposure and HLA in healthy donors. PCR used 60 Vbeta primers and 13 Jbeta primers. TCRdb's table, derived via immunoSEQ multiplex PCR, lists solely in-frame clones and lacks some. The sample has about 130,000 clones; 65% to 80% are singletons. Material for sequencing was PBMCs. All receptors derive from a man aged 40-55 years in good health and CMV-seronegative.

This clone has more than one count but fewer than ten. V is TRBV5-6 and J is TRBJ2-7, with D perhaps matching TRBD1 (6 bases). The V end lost 2 bases, the J end lost 4 bases, and 13 bases lay between the germline ends. The germline gives CDR1 SGHDT, CDR2 YYEEEE. The CDR3 has 14 amino acids. CDR3 sequence reads: CASSFYTGWYEQYF. In DNA form, the CDR3 reads TGTGCCAGCAGCTTCTATACAGGGTGGTACGAGCAGTACTTC.

The chain carries TRBV25-1 and TRBJ2-7; D gene uncertain. This CDR3 spans 12 amino acids. The germline gives CDR1 MGHDK, CDR2 SYGVNS. V dropped 4 bases and J dropped 0 bases, with 4 bases sitting between them. CDR3 in DNA: TGTGCCAGCAGTGCCAGCTCCTACGAGCAGTACTTC. The encoded protein is CASSASSYEQYF.

The chain links TRBV2 to TRBJ1-5; maybe TRBD1 (5 bases). The CDR3 loop spans 15 amino acids. Germline-derived CDR1 and CDR2 are SNHLY and FYNNEI. Trimming stripped 8 bases from V and 2 bases from J, with 16 bases between. DNA for the CDR3: TGTGCCAGCGGACCCCCAGGGTGGGGCAATCAGCCCCAGCATTTT. Encoded protein: CASGPPGWGNQPQHF.

J is TRBJ1-1 and V is TRBV12-5, with D possibly being TRBD1 (6 bases). Trimming cost V 6 bases and J 4 bases, with 21 bases left between them. The CDR3 spans 16 residues. From germline, CDR1 is LGHNT and CDR2 FRNRAP. The CDR3 DNA is TGTGCTAGTGGATGGGGGGGGGCCGGGGATGGCACTGAAGCTTTCTTT. It specifies CASGWGGAGDGTEAFF.

J is TRBJ2-3 and V is TRBV6-5, with 7 bases lining up with TRBD1. Trimming took 6 bases from V and 5 from J; bases not matched to a gene: 5. Germline CDR1 reads MNHEY; CDR2 reads SVGAGI. This CDR3 has 13 amino acids. The DNA of the CDR3 is TGTGCCAGCAGGAGCTACAGGGGAGATACGCAGTATTTT. Its translation is CASRSYRGDTQYF.

This clone was observed once. This rearrangement joins TRBV5-6 to TRBJ1-2; D is perhaps TRBD1 (6 bases). The CDR3 covers 13 residues. V lost 0 bases and J 8 bases, leaving 11 bases between the germline ends. The germline gives CDR1 SGHDT, CDR2 YYEEEE. CDR3: CASSLDRDGGYTF. In DNA, the CDR3 is TGTGCCAGCAGCTTGGACAGGGACGGGGGCTACACCTTC.

This clone is a singleton in its sample. CDR3 nucleotides: TGTGCCAGCAGCTTAACTCCGGGACAGGGCTCCTACGAGCAGTACTTC. This encodes CASSLTPGQGSYEQYF. J is TRBJ2-7 and V is TRBV7-9, with TRBD1 identical over 9 bases. The CDR3 is made up of 16 amino acids. The trim removed 2 bases at V and 0 bases at J, leaving 5 bases unmatched. Germline V gives CDR1 SEHNR, CDR2 FQNEAQ (reference sequence).

This chain uses TRBV7-9 with TRBJ1-1; D may be TRBD1 (6 bases). V was pared by 6 bases and J by 3 bases, with 17 bases between. The CDR3 has 15 residues. Germline V lookup: CDR1 SEHNR, CDR2 FQNEAQ (reference sequence). This CDR3 is CASSSLGGGDTEAFF. CDR3 coding DNA: TGTGCCAGCAGTTCTCTAGGGGGTGGGGACACTGAAGCTTTCTTT.

In nucleotides, the CDR3 is TGTGCCAGCAGCTTGTTCACAGCTACCTACGAGCAGTACTTC. This codes for CASSLFTATYEQYF. The V and J genes are TRBV5-6 and TRBJ2-7; D gene unclear. The V and J ends lost 1 base and 2 bases respectively, with 10 bases between them. Germline V gene sequence: CDR1 SGHDT, CDR2 YYEEEE. The CDR3 consists of 14 residues.

This clone was picked up a small number of times. CDR3: CASSQRPTTGGTETQYF. The CDR3 nucleotides are TGCGCCAGCAGCCAGAGACCTACGACAGGGGGCACCGAGACCCAGTACTTC. The chain carries TRBV4-1 and TRBJ2-5; 10 nucleotides match TRBD1. With V trimmed by 3 bases and J by 5 bases, 12 bases remained unmatched. The CDR3 loop spans 17 amino acids. The germline gives CDR1 MGHRA, CDR2 YSYEKL.

The V call is TRBV19, the J call TRBJ1-1; 7 bases line up with TRBD1. After removal of 4 bases from V and 7 bases from J, the junction contained 3 bases not matched to a gene. The CDR3 has 12 amino acids. Germline values: CDR1 LNHDA, CDR2 SQIVND (reference sequence). The CDR3 sequence: CASSTRQGEAFF. The CDR3 region has the DNA TGTGCCAGTAGTACCCGACAGGGTGAAGCTTTCTTT.

The chain joins TRBV5-8 to TRBJ1-2, with D possibly TRBD1 on 6 matching bases. V was clipped by 3 bases and J by 5 bases, with 14 bases between them. Germline assignment: CDR1 SGHTS and CDR2 YDEGEE. CDR3 length equals 14 residues. CDR3: CASSSSWGPYGYTF. The CDR3 DNA sequence: TGTGCCAGCAGCTCGTCCTGGGGGCCGTATGGCTACACCTTC.

V gene TRBV28 combines with J gene TRBJ2-1; D ambiguous. Germline CDR1 and CDR2: MDHEN and SYDVKM. The CDR3 runs 11 residues. The V end was cut by 5 bases, the J end by 9 bases, with 8 bases between. The CDR3: CASSQSREQFF. The CDR3 DNA follows: TGTGCCAGCAGTCAGTCCCGTGAGCAGTTCTTC.